Detailed here is one TCR beta chain. The assay was immunoSEQ multiplex PCR, and TCRdb's table has in-frame clones only and misses some. The profile shows around 20,000 clones, about 93% of them singletons. V was trimmed by 2 bases and J by 5 bases, leaving 10 bases between them. The germline gives CDR1 SGHTA, CDR2 FQGNSA. The CDR3 totals 14 residues. These data originate in a study of lymphopenia after photon versus proton radiotherapy. This material consisted of peripheral blood, taken from a patient treated with photon-based radiotherapy. The V call is TRBV7-2, the J call TRBJ1-5; the D is unclear. The sequence was obtained from a man in his 60s with pancreatic cancer. This CDR3 is CASSLMALDQPQHF. The DNA for the CDR3 is TGTGCCAGCAGCTTAATGGCATTGGATCAGCCCCAGCATTTT.